The 14 T cell receptor beta chains listed next were all sequenced from one sample in a study of siplizumab effects on memory and regulatory T cells (dated by TCRdb to about 2019). The library was built by means of the immunoSEQ multiplex PCR assay. Imported from immuneACCESS, the table was reduced by TCRdb to in-frame sequences with V and J called. These copies leave out some clones; in studies compared against another copy, an unresolved V gene accounts for under half, and the cause of the remainder is not known. The sample table lists some 65,000 clones, 80% to 90% of them with a count of one. Clones ranked in the top ten supply about 1.5% of the sample. The sample was Tregs sorted from blood. Receptors originate from a human donor in good health.

The chain recombines TRBV19 with TRBJ1-4, with a tentative D call TRBD1 (5 bases). Germline V gene lookup returns CDR1 LNHDA and CDR2 SQIVND (reference sequence). V lost 3 bases to trimming and J lost 0 bases, with 8 bases between them. CDR3 length equals 15 residues. This CDR3 reads CASSMLGATNEKLFF. In nucleotides, the CDR3 is TGTGCCAGTAGTATGTTAGGGGCAACTAATGAAAAACTGTTTTTT.

The J gene is TRBJ2-5, the V gene TRBV11-2; D may be TRBD1 or TRBD2 (5 bases each). Trimming stripped 5 bases from V and 4 bases from J, with 14 bases between. Germline V gene lookup returns CDR1 SGHAT and CDR2 FQNNGV. The CDR3 is 14 amino acids. CDR3 loop: CASSITGTVETQYF. DNA for the CDR3: TGTGCCAGCAGCATAACCGGGACGGTAGAGACCCAGTACTTC.

CDR3 residues: CASSTTGTANTEAFF. The DNA of the CDR3 is TGTGCCAGCAGCACCACCGGGACGGCGAACACTGAAGCTTTCTTT. V and J are TRBV7-9 and TRBJ1-1; D perhaps matches TRBD1 (5 bases). Germline CDR1 is SEHNR and CDR2 is FQNEAQ (reference sequence). Trimming took 5 bases from V and 1 from J, leaving 14 bases between them. This CDR3 has 15 amino acids.

The chain employs TRBV19 and TRBJ2-7, with 11 nucleotides matching TRBD2. The V segment lost 3 bases and the J segment 2 bases; nucleotides outside the gene matches: 6. In germline, CDR1 is LNHDA, CDR2 SQIVND (reference sequence). There are 16 residues in the CDR3. CDR3 bases: TGTGCCAGTAGTATGGAGGGACTAGCGGCCCCCTACGAGCAGTACTTC. It is translated as CASSMEGLAAPYEQYF. Drawing the rest from reference TRBV19 and TRBJ2-7, the complete variable domain is DGGITQSPKYLFRKEGQNVTLSCEQNLNHDAMYWYRQDPGQGLRLIYYSQIVNDFQKGDIAEGYSVSREKKESFPLTVTSAQKNPTAFYLCASSMEGLAAPYEQYFGPGTRLTVT.

The chain combines TRBV30 with TRBJ2-1, with D uncertain. Trimming stripped 5 bases from V and 9 bases from J, with 8 bases between. This CDR3 has 10 amino acids. The V gene's germline CDR1 is GTSNPN and CDR2 SVGIG (reference sequence). CDR3 in amino acids: CAWSGPEQFF. CDR3 bases: TGTGCCTGGTCCGGACCTGAGCAGTTCTTC.

The V gene is TRBV7-9, the J gene TRBJ2-3, with a tentative D call TRBD2 (6 bases). Per germline, CDR1 SEHNR and CDR2 FQNEAQ (reference sequence). Trimming took off 5 bases at V and 5 bases at J, with 17 bases between the two ends. The CDR3 is 15 amino acids. The CDR3 spells CASSPRDSFLDTQYF. In nucleotides, the CDR3 is TGTGCCAGCAGCCCCCGGGACTCCTTCCTAGATACGCAGTATTTT.

This sequence joins TRBV6-5 and TRBJ2-1; D remains ambiguous. V was pared by 2 bases and J by 7 bases, with 15 bases between. This CDR3 region has 15 residues. Germline-derived CDR1 and CDR2 are MNHEY and SVGAGI. CDR3 region: CASSYRFPSENEQFF. Here the CDR3 DNA reads TGTGCCAGCAGTTACCGATTTCCATCCGAGAATGAGCAGTTCTTC.

The chain has TRBV7-9 and TRBJ2-7; D is undetermined. With 1 base removed from V and 3 bases from J, the gap between germline ends came to 4 bases. The germline CDR1 and CDR2 sequences are SEHNR and FQNEAQ (reference sequence). This CDR3 comprises 12 residues. The CDR3 sequence is CASSLDYYEQYF. CDR3 nucleotides: TGTGCCAGCAGCTTAGACTACTACGAGCAGTACTTC.

The chain couples TRBV4-2 to TRBJ2-5, with a tentative D call TRBD1 (5 bases). Germline-derived CDR1 and CDR2 are LGHNA and YNFKEQ. Trimming left V 3 bases short and J 2 bases short, with 13 bases between. This CDR3 has 15 amino acids. The CDR3 is CASSQSRTPQETQYF. CDR3 nucleotide sequence: TGTGCCAGCAGCCAGAGCCGGACACCGCAAGAGACCCAGTACTTC.

The genes are TRBV7-6 and TRBJ1-4, with TRBD1 matching over 9 bases. CDR1 and CDR2 (germline): SGHVS, FNYEAQ. CDR3 length: 15 residues. V trimming: 1 base; J trimming: 5 bases; junction bases outside the gene matches: 2. This CDR3 is CASSLGQGGNEKLFF. In DNA form, the CDR3 reads TGTGCCAGCAGCTTAGGACAGGGGGGCAATGAAAAACTGTTTTTT.

This chain uses TRBV6-5 with TRBJ2-1; possible D gene TRBD2, 6 bases. CDR3 size: 14 residues. Deletions cut 3 bases from V and 3 bases from J, with 9 bases between. Germline V gene sequence: CDR1 MNHEY, CDR2 SVGAGI. CDR3 DNA sequence: TGTGCCAGCAGTTATTGGCGGGACTACAATGAGCAGTTCTTC. Protein product: CASSYWRDYNEQFF.

This sequence joins TRBV6-6 and TRBJ2-2; maybe TRBD1 (5 bases). The germline V gene encodes CDR1 MNHNY and CDR2 SVGAGI (reference sequence). Trimming stripped 5 bases from V and 5 bases from J, with 15 bases between. The CDR3 runs to 15 residues. CDR3: CASSIPTAGTGELFF. The CDR3 bases are TGTGCCAGCAGTATCCCGACAGCCGGAACCGGGGAGCTGTTTTTT.

The V gene is TRBV7-9, the J gene TRBJ2-2; TRBD2 matches at 10 bases. CDR1 is SEHNR and CDR2 is FQNEAQ in the germline V gene (reference sequence). The V and J ends lost 5 bases and 8 bases, in that order; junction bases with no gene match: 11. This CDR3 is built from 16 residues. The CDR3 DNA reads as TGTGCCAGCAGCATAACTAGCGGGATAAGGAGAGGGGAGCTGTTTTTT. Translation: CASSITSGIRRGELFF.

The chain couples TRBV6-5 to TRBJ1-2; no reliable D call. Germline CDR1 reads MNHEY; CDR2 reads SVGAGI. This CDR3 is 13 amino acids long. Deletions cut 4 bases from V and 0 bases from J, with 6 bases between. CDR3 nucleotide sequence: TGTGCCAGCAGTTGGGCCACTAACTATGGCTACACCTTC. This codes for CASSWATNYGYTF.